A single sample gave rise to the 24 T cell receptor beta chains below, sequenced in a study of CD8+ T cells in alopecia areata. cDNA prepared by RNA extraction and subsequent reverse transcription served as the template for sequencing. TCRdb keeps only in-frame clones here, not all; method: immunoSEQ multiplex PCR. This table has 200,000 to 250,000 clones, under 80% appearing once. The specimen comprised CD4+ T cells sorted from blood, sampled at week 0. The source of these receptors is a human donor with alopecia areata.

This chain connects TRBV7-6 to TRBJ1-2; TRBD1 aligns across 7 bases. Germline lookup yields CDR1 SGHVS and CDR2 FNYEAQ. The trim removed 2 bases at V and 3 bases at J, leaving 6 bases unmatched. The CDR3 extends over 15 amino acids. CDR3 protein: CASSLRQGFDYGYTF. The CDR3 nucleotides read TGTGCCAGCAGCTTAAGACAGGGTTTTGACTATGGCTACACCTTC.

The genes are TRBV23-1 and TRBJ2-1; D uncertain. TRBV23-1 is sorted into the ORF group, with uncertain function. The V and J ends lost 4 bases and 7 bases respectively, with 26 bases between them. The CDR3 totals 18 residues. In nucleotides, the CDR3 is TGCGCCAGCAGTCCTGGGTTGTCCGTCTCACGACGAACTAATGAGCAGTTCTTC. Residues: CASSPGLSVSRRTNEQFF.

V and J are TRBV7-3 and TRBJ2-5, with D unresolved. V was clipped by 5 bases and J by 0 bases, with 7 bases between them. The CDR3 spans 13 residues. Germline V lookup: CDR1 SGHTA, CDR2 FQGTGA. CDR3 residues: CASSPGYQETQYF. For the CDR3, the DNA is TGTGCCAGCAGCCCCGGGTACCAAGAGACCCAGTACTTC.

This clone was counted a single time. The chain is built from TRBV5-1 and TRBJ2-7; D perhaps matches TRBD2 (5 bases). CDR3 length: 12 residues. Trimming left V 2 bases short and J 7 bases short, with 10 bases between. The germline CDR1 and CDR2 sequences are SGHRS and YFSETQ. Here the CDR3 DNA reads TGCGCCAGCAGCTTCGTACCGGGAGAGCAGTACTTC. This sequence encodes CASSFVPGEQYF.

The V gene is TRBV29-1, the J gene TRBJ1-1; tentative D call: TRBD1 (6 bases). Per germline, CDR1 SQVTM and CDR2 ANQGSEA. V lost 8 bases to trimming and J lost 9 bases, with 16 bases between them. This CDR3 is built from 11 residues. CDR3 in amino acids: CSYLRGAQAFF. CDR3 nucleotides: TGCAGCTACCTTAGGGGGGCTCAAGCTTTCTTT.

This clone occurred a few times. The rearrangement uses TRBV7-8 and TRBJ1-6; D is unresolved. There are 13 residues in the CDR3. Germline assignment: CDR1 SGHVS and CDR2 FQNEAQ. Trimming took off 2 bases at V and 8 bases at J, with 7 bases between the two ends. CDR3 in DNA: TGTGCCAGCAGCTTAACCCGAGATTCACCCCTCCACTTT. This encodes CASSLTRDSPLHF.

The rearrangement joins TRBV29-1 to TRBJ1-5; D call uncertain. Per the germline V gene, CDR1 is SQVTM and CDR2 is ANQGSEA. The CDR3 has 13 amino acids. V lost 5 bases and J 0 bases, leaving 8 bases between the germline ends. The CDR3 protein is CSVREHSNQPQHF. CDR3 coding DNA: TGCAGCGTTAGGGAGCATAGCAATCAGCCCCAGCATTTT.

The rearrangement joins TRBV6-5 to TRBJ1-5; 7 bases fit TRBD1. J lost 5 bases, V lost 6 bases, and 7 bases had no gene match. Germline lookup yields CDR1 MNHEY and CDR2 SVGAGI. The CDR3 has 14 residues. The CDR3 DNA is TGTGCCAGCAGCCCTTACAGGGGTGATCAGCCCCAGCATTTT. As protein: CASSPYRGDQPQHF.

This clone is a singleton in its sample. This chain connects TRBV9 to TRBJ1-2; no definite D call. V lost 0 bases and J lost 8, with 11 bases in between. The CDR3 consists of 13 residues. The V gene's germline CDR1 is SGDLS and CDR2 YYNGEE. The CDR3 region is CASSVGVTEGYTF. DNA for the CDR3: TGTGCCAGCAGCGTAGGGGTCACGGAAGGCTACACCTTC.

This chain joins TRBV29-1 and TRBJ2-1, with a weak D call TRBD2 (5 bases). The CDR3 consists of 14 residues. Trimming took off 3 bases at V and 2 bases at J, with 11 bases between the two ends. Germline V CDR1 and CDR2: SQVTM, ANQGSEA. In DNA form, the CDR3 reads TGCAGCGTTGATTCGGGGAGCCCCTACAATGAGCAGTTCTTC. It translates to CSVDSGSPYNEQFF.

J is TRBJ2-5 and V is TRBV19; D possibly uses TRBD1 or TRBD2 (5 bases each). Trimming took off 3 bases at V and 4 bases at J, with 9 bases between the two ends. The CDR3 spans 13 residues. CDR1 and CDR2 from the germline V gene are LNHDA and SQIVND (reference sequence). The CDR3 DNA is TGTGCCAGTAGTATCTCGAGGGGAGAGACCCAGTACTTC. Amino acids: CASSISRGETQYF.

The chain employs TRBV6-5 and TRBJ2-7; tentative D call: TRBD1 (5 bases). Deletions cut 1 base from V and 4 bases from J, with 8 bases between. Germline CDR1 and CDR2: MNHEY and SVGAGI. This CDR3 has 13 residues. In DNA, the CDR3 is TGTGCCAGCAGTTACTTCTCAGGGTACGAGCAGTACTTC. Its protein product is CASSYFSGYEQYF.

The rearrangement links TRBV30 to TRBJ2-1, with TRBD2 matching over 9 bases. The germline CDR1 and CDR2 sequences are GTSNPN and SVGIG (reference sequence). Trimming cost V 1 base and J 4 bases; bases outside gene matches: 5. The CDR3 has 15 amino acids. The CDR3 region is CAWSARLAGYNEQFF. CDR3 sequence (DNA): TGTGCCTGGAGTGCCCGGCTAGCGGGATACAATGAGCAGTTCTTC. The variable domain in full, with the rest retrieved from reference TRBV30 and TRBJ2-1, is SQTIHQWPATLVQPVGSPLSLECTVEGTSNPNLYWYRQAAGRGLQLLFYSVGIGQISSEVPQNLSASRPQDRQFILSSKKLLLSDSGFYLCAWSARLAGYNEQFFGPGTRLTVL.

This chain uses TRBV27 with TRBJ1-2, with 10 bases aligning to TRBD1. Germline CDR1 reads MNHEY; CDR2 reads SMNVEV (reference sequence). V dropped 6 bases and J dropped 7; count of bases not matched to a gene: 11. The CDR3 runs to 15 residues. The CDR3 sequence is CASRPIGDRGPGYTF. Here the CDR3 DNA reads TGTGCCAGCAGACCAATCGGGGACAGGGGTCCTGGCTACACCTTC.

V is TRBV10-3 and J is TRBJ1-5; D might be TRBD1 (6 bases). CDR1 ENHRY and CDR2 SYGVKD come from the germline V gene. The CDR3 spans 14 residues. Trimming removed 3 bases at V and 6 bases at J, with 12 bases between. In DNA, the CDR3 is TGTGCCATCAGTGAAGGGGGAGGGTTTCAGCCCCAGCATTTT. Its translation: CAISEGGGFQPQHF.

This chain uses TRBV29-1 with TRBJ1-1; D not resolved. This CDR3 has 10 residues. V was shortened by 6 bases and J by 11 bases, with 13 bases between the two germline ends. Germline V gives CDR1 SQVTM, CDR2 ANQGSEA. The CDR3 reads CSVRPEVAFF. In DNA form, the CDR3 reads TGCAGCGTAAGACCTGAGGTGGCTTTCTTT.

J is TRBJ1-2 and V is TRBV7-2; D unclear. The CDR3 loop spans 13 amino acids. Germline V gives CDR1 SGHTA, CDR2 FQGNSA. The V gene lost 2 bases and the J gene lost 4 bases, with 8 bases spanning the gap. The CDR3 reads CASSLWIFYGYTF. The CDR3 bases are TGTGCCAGCAGCTTATGGATTTTCTATGGCTACACCTTC.

The V call is TRBV5-1, the J call TRBJ1-2; 12 bases match TRBD1. The V gene's germline CDR1 is SGHRS and CDR2 YFSETQ. The ends lost 4 bases at V and 4 bases at J; junction bases unmatched: 8. The CDR3 length is 16 residues. The CDR3 DNA reads TGCGCCAGCAGCGAACCGGGACAGGGGGCCGCCTATGGCTACACCTTC. Its translation is CASSEPGQGAAYGYTF.

In this sample, this clone turned up once. The chain joins TRBV5-1 to TRBJ1-1; maybe TRBD1 (6 bases). The germline V gene has CDR1 SGHRS and CDR2 YFSETQ. CDR3 length: 14 amino acids. Trimming removed 2 bases from V and 2 bases from J, with 10 bases in between. The CDR3 loop is CASSLWDTNTEAFF. CDR3 DNA sequence: TGCGCCAGCAGCTTATGGGACACCAACACTGAAGCTTTCTTT.

CDR3 residues: CSVASDFNQPQHF. The CDR3 DNA follows: TGCAGCGTTGCCAGTGACTTCAATCAGCCCCAGCATTTT. The chain employs TRBV29-1 and TRBJ1-5; D remains ambiguous. The CDR3 consists of 13 residues. Germline V lookup: CDR1 SQVTM, CDR2 ANQGSEA. V was pared by 4 bases and J by 3 bases, with 10 bases between. Based on the CDR3 plus reference TRBV29-1 and TRBJ1-5, the full variable domain is SAVISQKPSRDICQRGTSLTIQCQVDSQVTMMFWYRQQPGQSLTLIATANQGSEATYESGFVIDKFPISRPNLTFSTLTVSNMSPEDSSIYLCSVASDFNQPQHFGDGTRLSIL.

J is TRBJ2-7 and V is TRBV2, with TRBD1 matching over 7 bases. After removal of 2 bases from V and 0 bases from J, the junction contained 1 base not matched to a gene. Germline V gene sequence: CDR1 SNHLY, CDR2 FYNNEI. The CDR3 runs 14 residues. The CDR3, as DNA: TGTGCCAGCAGTGAACAGGGGGTCTCCTACGAGCAGTACTTC. This translates into CASSEQGVSYEQYF.

This chain links TRBV7-2 with TRBJ2-5; 7 positions match TRBD2. CDR1 SGHTA and CDR2 FQGNSA come from the germline V gene. The junction had 5 bases not matched to a gene; V was cut back by 3 bases and J by 1 base. The length of the CDR3 is 15 residues. CDR3 loop: CASSLRGGGQETQYF. The CDR3 nucleotides are TGTGCCAGCAGCTTGCGCGGGGGTGGCCAAGAGACCCAGTACTTC. Together with reference TRBV7-2 and TRBJ2-5, the CDR3 gives the full variable domain: GAGVSQSPSNKVTEKGKDVELRCDPISGHTALYWYRQSLGQGLEFLIYFQGNSAPDKSGLPSDRFSAERTGGSVSTLTIQRTQQEDSAVYLCASSLRGGGQETQYFGPGTRLLVL.

V gene TRBV19 combines with J gene TRBJ1-2; D gene ambiguous. In germline, CDR1 is LNHDA, CDR2 SQIVND (reference sequence). V was cut by 7 bases and J by 5 bases, with 8 bases left in between. The CDR3 covers 11 residues. CDR3 DNA sequence: TGTGCCAGTATCGGTCCTTATGGCTACACCTTC. It specifies CASIGPYGYTF. Supplemented by reference TRBV19 and TRBJ1-2, the full variable domain reads DGGITQSPKYLFRKEGQNVTLSCEQNLNHDAMYWYRQDPGQGLRLIYYSQIVNDFQKGDIAEGYSVSREKKESFPLTVTSAQKNPTAFYLCASIGPYGYTFGSGTRLTVV.

This clone was seen more than once but under ten times. The chain joins TRBV2 to TRBJ1-4, with 8 bases fitting TRBD1. Per the germline V gene, CDR1 is SNHLY and CDR2 is FYNNEI. This CDR3 is built from 15 residues. With 6 bases clipped from V and 8 bases from J, the junction kept 11 bases outside the gene matches. In DNA, the CDR3 is TGTGCCAGCAGAACAAACAGGGGGGCGCAAGAAAAACTGTTTTTT. This encodes CASRTNRGAQEKLFF.